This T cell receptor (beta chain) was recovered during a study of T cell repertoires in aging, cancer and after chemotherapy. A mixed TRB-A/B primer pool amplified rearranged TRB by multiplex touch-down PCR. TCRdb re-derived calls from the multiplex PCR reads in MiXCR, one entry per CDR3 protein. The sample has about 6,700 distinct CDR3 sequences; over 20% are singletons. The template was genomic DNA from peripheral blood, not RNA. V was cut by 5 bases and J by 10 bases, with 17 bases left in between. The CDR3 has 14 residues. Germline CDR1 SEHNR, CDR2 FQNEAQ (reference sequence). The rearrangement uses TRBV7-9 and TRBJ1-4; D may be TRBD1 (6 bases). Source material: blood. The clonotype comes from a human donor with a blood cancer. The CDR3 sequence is CASSRGGRGGKLFF. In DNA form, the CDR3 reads TGTGCCAGCAGCCGCGGGGGGCGCGGTGGAAAACTGTTTTTT. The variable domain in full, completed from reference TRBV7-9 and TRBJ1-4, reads DTGVSQNPRHKITKRGQNVTFRCDPISEHNRLYWYRQTLGQGPEFLTYFQNEAQLEKSRLLSDRFSAERPKGSFSTLEIQRTEQGDSAMYLCASSRGGRGGKLFFGSGTQLSVL.